This T cell receptor beta chain was observed in a study of identical twins. In TCRdb, the 5' RACE reads were re-called with MiXCR into one record per CDR3 protein. The sample comprises around 1.7 million distinct CDR3 sequences, around a third of which are singletons, and about 0.3% rests with the top ten. This clonotype was detected only a few times. V was clipped by 6 bases and J by 0 bases, with 18 bases between them. Germline CDR1 reads DFQATT; CDR2 reads SNEGSKA (reference sequence). CDR3 length: 15 amino acids. The V gene is TRBV20-1, the J gene TRBJ2-7; unclear D gene. The sample was cord blood. The clonotype was recovered from a newborn girl in good health. Written as DNA, the CDR3 is TGCAGTGCCCGCAAGGTGGGCGGCAGCTCCTACGAGCAGTACTTC. The encoded protein is CSARKVGGSSYEQYF.